The entry below describes one T cell receptor beta chain. Germline CDR1 is DFQATT and CDR2 is SNEGSKA (reference sequence). The CDR3 consists of 13 residues. The V gene lost 6 bases and the J gene lost 5 bases, with 14 bases spanning the gap. The record originates from a study of T cells after yellow fever vaccination. TCRdb processed the 5' RACE reads anew with MiXCR; each CDR3 protein has one entry. There are about 210,000 distinct CDR3 sequences in the sample; approximately 6.7% occur only once, and around 1.1% lies in the top ten. This receptor was taken from a man younger than 40 who received the YFV17D yellow fever vaccine. The sample consisted of CD4+ T cells sorted from PBMCs, taken on the day of the yellow fever booster vaccination. The rearrangement links TRBV20-1 to TRBJ1-5, with D possibly matching TRBD1 (6 bases). In DNA form, the CDR3 reads TGCAGTGCGGGACACGAGCGCTATCAGCCCCAGCATTTT. It codes for CSAGHERYQPQHF.